This TCR beta chain derives from a study of T cell repertoires in cytomegalovirus infection. On the study more broadly: Signatures in public TCR beta sequences pointed to both CMV infection and matching HLA type.

The CDR3 has 16 amino acids. Germline CDR1 reads SGHTA; CDR2 reads FQGNSA. Losses at the gene ends were 5 bases for V and 10 bases for J; bases not matched to a gene: 13. This clonotype has ten or more counts. The antigen remains unidentified. TCRdb reanalysed the reads using MiXCR and keeps one entry per CDR3 protein. Of just over 300,000 distinct CDR3 sequences in the sample, 17% were seen once. Findings and limits, study-wide: Ex vivo, HLA-C-restricted CMV-specific TCR beta clonotypes prevailed over the rest of the response. Public TCR beta family frequency separated CMV-and-HLA carriers, including in an independent cohort.

The sequencing input was PBMCs. This TCR was recovered from a human donor in good health (CMV status not recorded). Some clones in this sample may be carry-over from other donors' samples. The V gene is TRBV7-2, the J gene TRBJ1-6; 8 bases line up with TRBD1. This CDR3 reads CASSPGDRGHGSPLHF. The CDR3 DNA is TGTGCCAGCAGCCCGGGTGACAGGGGCCATGGATCACCCCTCCACTTT.